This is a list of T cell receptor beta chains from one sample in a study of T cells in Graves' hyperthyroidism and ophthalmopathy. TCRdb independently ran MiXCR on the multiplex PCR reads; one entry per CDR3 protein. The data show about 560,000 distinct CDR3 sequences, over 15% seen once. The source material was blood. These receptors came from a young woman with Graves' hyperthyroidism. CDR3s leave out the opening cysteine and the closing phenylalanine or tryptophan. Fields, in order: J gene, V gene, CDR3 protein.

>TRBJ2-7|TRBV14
ASSQEWGLARSYEQY
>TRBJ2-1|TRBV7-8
ASSLAENEQF
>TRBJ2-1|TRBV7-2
ASSSGTGSYNEQF
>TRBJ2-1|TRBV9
ASSSRTSGGADEQF
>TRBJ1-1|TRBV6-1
ASSQGEDTEAF
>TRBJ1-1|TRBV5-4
ASSLGTGEVEAF
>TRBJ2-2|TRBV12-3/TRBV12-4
ASSKRPTGELF
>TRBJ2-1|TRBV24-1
ATSLSGYNEQF
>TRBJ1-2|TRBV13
ASSFQNPTGGMRGYGYT
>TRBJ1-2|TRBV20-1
SAPGTGGEDGYT
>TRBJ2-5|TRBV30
AWSDRQGAETQY
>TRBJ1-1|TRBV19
ATTIGTINTEAF
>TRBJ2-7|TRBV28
ASSHRPGLAGAGSYEQY
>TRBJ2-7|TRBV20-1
SARDLAISYEQY
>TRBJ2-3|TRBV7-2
ASSLDGGGITDTQY
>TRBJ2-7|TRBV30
AWSRESYEQY
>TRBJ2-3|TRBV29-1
SALESTDTQY
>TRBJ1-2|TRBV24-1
ATSKAGADYGYT
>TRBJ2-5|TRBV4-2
ASSRRQSRQETQY
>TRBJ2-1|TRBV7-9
ASSLRPSSGPYNEQF
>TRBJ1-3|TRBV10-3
AISESGTGRSGNTIY
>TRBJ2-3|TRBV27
ASSPKGWSTDTQY
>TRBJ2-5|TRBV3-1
ASSPSGVAVETQY
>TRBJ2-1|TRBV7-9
ASSTDTAGGPRGSSYNEQF
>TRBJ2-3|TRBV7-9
ASSLVPAHPTDTQY
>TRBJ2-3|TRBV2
ASSETSGGSTDTQY
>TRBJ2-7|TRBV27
ASRASGSHEQY
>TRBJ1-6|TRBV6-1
ASSLTTVLNNPGTANSPLH
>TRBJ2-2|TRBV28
ASSYGRLGELF
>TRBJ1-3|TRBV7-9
ASSSLVGNTIY
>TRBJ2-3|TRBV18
ASSPHRTDTQY
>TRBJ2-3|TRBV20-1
SAPIGTSGGQTDTQY
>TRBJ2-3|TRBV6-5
ASSSVFTDTQY
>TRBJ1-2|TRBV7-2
ASSLVTGTYPNYGYT
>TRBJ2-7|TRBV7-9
ASSLYGQCEQY
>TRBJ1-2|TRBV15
ATSRKYEDNYGYT
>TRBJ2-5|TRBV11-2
ASSSSRDSQETQY
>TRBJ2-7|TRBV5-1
ASSATSASYEQY
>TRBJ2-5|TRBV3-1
ASSQGEETQETQY
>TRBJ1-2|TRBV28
ASFVGGNYGYT
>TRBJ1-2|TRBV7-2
ASSSRTGGAYNGYT
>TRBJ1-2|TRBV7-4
ASSLAPGTGFYGYT
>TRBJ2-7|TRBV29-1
SVELASGRTYEQY
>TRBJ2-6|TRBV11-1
ASSPKGPLGANVLT
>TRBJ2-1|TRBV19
ASTPGPSGNEQF
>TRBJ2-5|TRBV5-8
ASRLTSAQETQY
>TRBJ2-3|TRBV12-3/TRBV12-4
ASTPGSDTQY
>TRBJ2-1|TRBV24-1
ATSGLAGWEQF
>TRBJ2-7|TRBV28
ASSNRGTNSYEQY
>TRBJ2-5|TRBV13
ASSSMGLEETQY
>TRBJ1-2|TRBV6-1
ASSKDRNYGYT
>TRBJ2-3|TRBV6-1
ASSFGQGKADTQY
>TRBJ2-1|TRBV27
ASGMRGPLSNNEQF
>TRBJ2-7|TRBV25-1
ASTVPGTDSSYEQY
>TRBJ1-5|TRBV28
ASSLFRHDSNQPQH